This TCR beta chain was documented in a study of T cell responses to AZD1222 COVID-19 vaccine. This table comes from immunoSEQ multiplex PCR, and its TCRdb copy is limited to in-frame clones, with some not included. Among fewer than 120,000 clones listed, 80% to 95% were seen once. To note about this clone: As yet, its antigen is unknown.

Study observations and caveats: There were mostly white British donors and more females than males, and clonal diversity was possibly underestimated.

Trimming took off 5 bases at V and 1 base at J, with 8 bases between the two ends. The germline CDR1 and CDR2 sequences are SEHNR and FQNEAQ (reference sequence). The CDR3 has 13 residues. The sequencing used peripheral blood, collected on day 0 of AZD1222 vaccination. The rearrangement uses TRBV7-9 and TRBJ1-1; D is uncertain. The receptor's source is an adult in good health. The CDR3 loop reads CASSPPGNTEAFF. The CDR3 DNA follows: TGTGCCAGCAGCCCCCCGGGGAACACTGAAGCTTTCTTT.